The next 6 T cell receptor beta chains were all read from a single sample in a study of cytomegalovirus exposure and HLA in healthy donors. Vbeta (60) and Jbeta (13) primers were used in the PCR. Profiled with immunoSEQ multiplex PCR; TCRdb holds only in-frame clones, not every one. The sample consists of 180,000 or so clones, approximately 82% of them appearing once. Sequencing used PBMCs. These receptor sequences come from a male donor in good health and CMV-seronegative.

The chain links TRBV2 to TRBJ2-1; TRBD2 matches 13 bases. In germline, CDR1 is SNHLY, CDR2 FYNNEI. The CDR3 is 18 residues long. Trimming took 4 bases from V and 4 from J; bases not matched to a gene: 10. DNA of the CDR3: TGTGCCAGCAGTGGGGAAGGACTAGCGGGAGAAGGGTACAATGAGCAGTTCTTC. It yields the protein CASSGEGLAGEGYNEQFF.

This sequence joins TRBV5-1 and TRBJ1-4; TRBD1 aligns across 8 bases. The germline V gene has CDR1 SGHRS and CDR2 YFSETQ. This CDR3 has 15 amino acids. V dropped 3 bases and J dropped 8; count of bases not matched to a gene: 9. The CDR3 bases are TGCGCCAGCAGCTCGTTGACAGGGGAAGGCGAAAAACTGTTTTTT. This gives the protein CASSSLTGEGEKLFF.

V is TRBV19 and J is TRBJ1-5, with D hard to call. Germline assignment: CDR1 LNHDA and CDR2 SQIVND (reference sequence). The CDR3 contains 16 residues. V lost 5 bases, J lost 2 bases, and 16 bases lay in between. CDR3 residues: CASSASRADGNQPQHF. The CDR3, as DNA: TGTGCCAGTAGTGCTTCGCGGGCGGACGGCAATCAGCCCCAGCATTTT. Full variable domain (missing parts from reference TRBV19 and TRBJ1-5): DGGITQSPKYLFRKEGQNVTLSCEQNLNHDAMYWYRQDPGQGLRLIYYSQIVNDFQKGDIAEGYSVSREKKESFPLTVTSAQKNPTAFYLCASSASRADGNQPQHFGDGTRLSIL.

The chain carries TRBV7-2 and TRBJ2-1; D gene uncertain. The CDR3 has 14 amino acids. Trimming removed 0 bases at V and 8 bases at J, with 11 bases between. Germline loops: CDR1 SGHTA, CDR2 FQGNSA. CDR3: CASSLALGPDEQFF. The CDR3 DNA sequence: TGTGCCAGCAGCTTAGCGCTGGGCCCAGATGAGCAGTTCTTC.

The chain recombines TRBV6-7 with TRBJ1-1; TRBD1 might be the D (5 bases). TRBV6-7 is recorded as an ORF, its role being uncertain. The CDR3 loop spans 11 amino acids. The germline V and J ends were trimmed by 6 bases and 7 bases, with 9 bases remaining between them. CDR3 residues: CASRWGGEAFF. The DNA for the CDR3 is TGTGCCAGCAGATGGGGCGGTGAAGCTTTCTTT.

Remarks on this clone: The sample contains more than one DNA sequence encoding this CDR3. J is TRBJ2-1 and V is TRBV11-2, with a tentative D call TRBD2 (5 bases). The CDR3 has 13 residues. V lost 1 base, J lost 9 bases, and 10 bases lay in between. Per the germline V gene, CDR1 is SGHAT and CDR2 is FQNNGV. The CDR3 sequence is CASSLGGRSEQFF. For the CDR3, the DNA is TGTGCCAGCAGCTTAGGAGGGCGGAGTGAGCAGTTCTTC.